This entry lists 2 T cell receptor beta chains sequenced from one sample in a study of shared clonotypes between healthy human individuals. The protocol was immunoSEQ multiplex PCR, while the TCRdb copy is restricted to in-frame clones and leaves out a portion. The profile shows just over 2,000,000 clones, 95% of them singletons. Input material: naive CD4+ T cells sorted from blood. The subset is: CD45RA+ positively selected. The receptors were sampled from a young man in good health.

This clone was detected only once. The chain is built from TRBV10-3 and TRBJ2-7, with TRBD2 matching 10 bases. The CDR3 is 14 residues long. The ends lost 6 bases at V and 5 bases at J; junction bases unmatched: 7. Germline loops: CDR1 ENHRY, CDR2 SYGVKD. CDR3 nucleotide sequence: TGTGCCATCAGCCCCACTAGCGGGACCCACGAGCAGTACTTC. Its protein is CAISPTSGTHEQYF.

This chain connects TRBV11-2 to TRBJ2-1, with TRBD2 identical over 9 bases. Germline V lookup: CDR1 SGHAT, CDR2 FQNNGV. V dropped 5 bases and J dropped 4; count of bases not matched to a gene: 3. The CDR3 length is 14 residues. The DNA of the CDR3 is TGTGCCAGCAGCCGTAGCGGGAGTTACAATGAGCAGTTCTTC. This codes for CASSRSGSYNEQFF.